The source of this TCR beta chain is a study of human T cells and chemical hapten exposure. Study summary: Small pooled library volume differences chiefly drove per-sample TCR yield variation.

CDR1 MNHEY and CDR2 SVGAGI come from the germline V gene. This CDR3 comprises 14 residues. Unmatched junction bases numbered 11, after V lost 7 bases and J lost 6 bases. Indicated time point: patch test 1, 2 weeks after DPC sensitization. Specified treatment: therapeutic diphenylcyclopropenone sensitization with weekly scalp DPC. One entry per CDR3 protein, called by TCRdb with MiXCR from the RACE reads. The data show some 180,000 distinct CDR3 sequences, with about 20% seen just once and roughly 6.7% held by the top ten. Study-level points and caveats: In the PT1 data, expanded TCR counts showed a positive correlation with patch test score.

This clonotype was detected only a few times. Its antigen is as yet unknown. This TCR derives from a woman between 50 and 59 years old with alopecia areata. Some clones in this sample may be carry-over from other donors' samples. The source material was whole blood, sampled in connection with sensitization to the hapten diphenylcyclopropenone (DPC). The chain joins TRBV6-5 to TRBJ1-1, with TRBD1 matching over 7 bases. The DNA of the CDR3 is TGTGCCAGCACCTCCCCGACAGGGCGGGCTGAAGCTTTCTTT. Encoded protein: CASTSPTGRAEAFF.